Listed here is a single TCR beta chain. Repertoires were generated with immunoSEQ multiplex PCR, while TCRdb's copy carries only in-frame clones and drops some. There are about 410,000 clones in the sample; roughly 90% occur only once, and 1.4% lies in the top ten. Trimming removed 4 bases at V and 0 bases at J, with 9 bases between. Germline loops: CDR1 MNHEY, CDR2 SMNVEV (reference sequence). This CDR3 region has 14 residues. The sample originates from a study of blood T cell repertoires in COVID-19. Across the whole study: COVID-19 samples collected from the United States, Italy and Spain covered acute and convalescent phases. PBMCs, B-cell-depleted T cells, or T cells provided the cDNA or gDNA that made up the material.

Input material: peripheral blood. This rearrangement joins TRBV27 to TRBJ1-1; D is ambiguous. This receptor was taken from a woman aged 25 to 45 with active or convalescent COVID-19. In DNA, the CDR3 is TGTGCCAGCAGTTCCCCCGGGGTGAACACTGAAGCTTTCTTT. Encoded protein: CASSSPGVNTEAFF.